Listed below are T cell receptor beta chains from one sample, sequenced in a study of shared clonotypes between healthy human individuals. Clones were read by immunoSEQ multiplex PCR, and TCRdb kept only the in-frame ones, dropping some. The sample holds about 2.2 million clones, about 93% seen once. Sequencing used naive CD8+ T cells from PBMCs. The receptors were gathered from a man aged 18 to 29 in good health. Some clones in this sample may be carry-over from other donors' samples. The CDR3 runs from the conserved cysteine through the conserved F or W. A D gene is named only where the DNA matches it firmly. For some rows the clone size is stated as once, few or many, or as a class when expanded; others skip it.

J gene: TRBJ2-2; D gene: TRBD1; V gene: TRBV7-7; clone size: .; CDR3 DNA: TGTGCCAGCAGGACAGGGATGAACACCGGGGAGCTGTTTTTT; CDR3 protein: CASRTGMNTGELFF
J gene: TRBJ1-1; D gene: TRBD1; V gene: TRBV2; clone size: .; CDR3 DNA: TGTGCCAGCAGCTCCGGGACAGAAGAAGCTTTCTTT; CDR3 protein: CASSSGTEEAFF
J gene: TRBJ2-2; D gene: TRBD2; V gene: TRBV5-1; clone size: .; CDR3 DNA: TGCGCCAGCAGCTCACTAGCGGGAGGGCCCTACACCGGGGAGCTGTTTTTT; CDR3 protein: CASSSLAGGPYTGELFF
J gene: TRBJ2-1; D gene: .; V gene: TRBV27; clone size: .; CDR3 DNA: TGTGCCAGCAGTTGGAGGATTAGGGATGAGCAGTTCTTC; CDR3 protein: CASSWRIRDEQFF
J gene: TRBJ2-2; D gene: .; V gene: TRBV27; clone size: .; CDR3 DNA: TGTGCCAGCAGTTTATCCCCCTCTCAGACCAGGGAGCTGTTTTTT; CDR3 protein: CASSLSPSQTRELFF
J gene: TRBJ2-1; D gene: TRBD2; V gene: TRBV29-1; clone size: .; CDR3 DNA: TGCAGCGCACGGACTAGCGGGAGCTCCTACAATGAGCAGTTCTTC; CDR3 protein: CSARTSGSSYNEQFF
J gene: TRBJ2-7; D gene: TRBD1; V gene: TRBV28; clone size: .; CDR3 DNA: TGTGCCAGCGGGACGGACAGGAACGCCGAGCAGTACTTC; CDR3 protein: CASGTDRNAEQYF
J gene: TRBJ2-2; D gene: .; V gene: TRBV28; clone size: .; CDR3 DNA: TGTGCCAGCAGTTCACCCCTTATCGACAGCGCGAACACCGGGGAGCTGTTTTTT; CDR3 protein: CASSSPLIDSANTGELFF
J gene: TRBJ1-4; D gene: TRBD1; V gene: TRBV7-8; clone size: .; CDR3 DNA: TGTGCCAGCAGCACGAGGACAGGGGGAACTAATGAAAAACTGTTTTTT; CDR3 protein: CASSTRTGGTNEKLFF
J gene: TRBJ1-1; D gene: .; V gene: TRBV25-1; clone size: .; CDR3 DNA: TGTGCCACCCGAGGGGGGGGACGGACTGAAGCTTTCTTT; CDR3 protein: CATRGGGRTEAFF
J gene: TRBJ2-3; D gene: TRBD2; V gene: TRBV6-5; clone size: once; CDR3 DNA: TGTGCCAGCCAGTCCCGACTAGCCCCCGCAGATACGCAGTATTTT; CDR3 protein: CASQSRLAPADTQYF
J gene: TRBJ1-4; D gene: .; V gene: TRBV2; clone size: .; CDR3 DNA: TGTGCCAGCAGACAGATTGATGAAAAACTGTTTTTT; CDR3 protein: CASRQIDEKLFF
J gene: TRBJ2-4; D gene: .; V gene: TRBV27; clone size: .; CDR3 DNA: TGTGCCAGCAGCAAACAGGGCTTAGCCAAAAACATTCAGTACTTC; CDR3 protein: CASSKQGLAKNIQYF
J gene: TRBJ2-5; D gene: TRBD2; V gene: TRBV7-9; clone size: .; CDR3 DNA: TGTGCCAGCAGCGGGACTAGCGGGGGGAAAGAGACCCAGTACTTC; CDR3 protein: CASSGTSGGKETQYF
J gene: TRBJ2-1; D gene: TRBD2; V gene: TRBV7-9; clone size: .; CDR3 DNA: TGTGCCAGCAGCTTGGGACTAGGATACAATGAGCAGTTCTTC; CDR3 protein: CASSLGLGYNEQFF
J gene: TRBJ1-3; D gene: .; V gene: TRBV19; clone size: .; CDR3 DNA: TGTGCCAGTAGTATCTCCTGGGCTATACCTGGAAACACCATATATTTT; CDR3 protein: CASSISWAIPGNTIYF
J gene: TRBJ1-1; D gene: .; V gene: TRBV19; clone size: .; CDR3 DNA: TGTGCCAGTAGCGGAAGGACAGCCTACGAAGCTTTCTTT; CDR3 protein: CASSGRTAYEAFF
J gene: TRBJ1-1; D gene: .; V gene: TRBV29-1; clone size: .; CDR3 DNA: TGCAGCGCGGTCGGCACTGAAGCTTTCTTT; CDR3 protein: CSAVGTEAFF
J gene: TRBJ2-2; D gene: .; V gene: TRBV4-1; clone size: .; CDR3 DNA: TGCGCCAGCAGCCTCAGCACCCAGACGAACACCGGGGAGCTGTTTTTT; CDR3 protein: CASSLSTQTNTGELFF
J gene: TRBJ1-5; D gene: .; V gene: TRBV9; clone size: few; CDR3 DNA: TGTGCCAGCAGCGTAGGGAGGGTCAATCAGCCCCAGCATTTT; CDR3 protein: CASSVGRVNQPQHF
J gene: TRBJ1-2; D gene: .; V gene: TRBV28; clone size: .; CDR3 DNA: TGTGCCAGCATGAGTGGCACCGAGATCCCCTATGGCTACACCTTC; CDR3 protein: CASMSGTEIPYGYTF
J gene: TRBJ2-7; D gene: TRBD1; V gene: TRBV6-1; clone size: .; CDR3 DNA: TGTGCCAGCAGTGGGCCTACAGGGGATGGGTCCTACGAGCAGTACTTC; CDR3 protein: CASSGPTGDGSYEQYF
J gene: TRBJ1-1; D gene: .; V gene: TRBV19; clone size: .; CDR3 DNA: TGTGCCAGTAACCCGCGAGGGGGCACTGAAGCTTTCTTT; CDR3 protein: CASNPRGGTEAFF
J gene: TRBJ1-1; D gene: TRBD1; V gene: TRBV27; clone size: .; CDR3 DNA: TGTGCCAGCAGCACGATCACGGGACAGGGGGTTGGCACTGAAGCTTTCTTT; CDR3 protein: CASSTITGQGVGTEAFF
J gene: TRBJ2-1; D gene: .; V gene: TRBV7-9; clone size: .; CDR3 DNA: TGTGCCAGCAGCCCGAGGGTCGCGCCTCGATACAATGAGCAGTTCTTC; CDR3 protein: CASSPRVAPRYNEQFF